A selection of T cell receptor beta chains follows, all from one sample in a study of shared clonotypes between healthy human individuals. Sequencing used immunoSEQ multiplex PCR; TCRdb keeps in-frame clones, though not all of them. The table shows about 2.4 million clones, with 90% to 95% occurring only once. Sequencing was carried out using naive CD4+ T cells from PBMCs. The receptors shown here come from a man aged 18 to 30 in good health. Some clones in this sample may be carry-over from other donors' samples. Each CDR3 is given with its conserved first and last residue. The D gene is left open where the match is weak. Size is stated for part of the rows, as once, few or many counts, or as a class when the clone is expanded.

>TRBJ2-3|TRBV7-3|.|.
CASSLGTSTDTQYF
TGTGCCAGCAGCCTAGGGACCAGCACAGATACGCAGTATTTT
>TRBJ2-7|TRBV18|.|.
CASSSNTGDYEQYF
TGTGCCAGCTCAAGTAACACCGGAGATTACGAGCAGTACTTC
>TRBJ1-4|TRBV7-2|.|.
CASSPPGRGFFNEKLFF
TGTGCCAGCAGCCCCCCGGGTCGGGGGTTTTTTAATGAAAAACTGTTTTTT
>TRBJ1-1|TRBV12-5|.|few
CASGLVVLGPGRNTEAFF
TGTGCTAGTGGTTTGGTAGTTTTAGGGCCAGGGAGGAACACTGAAGCTTTCTTT
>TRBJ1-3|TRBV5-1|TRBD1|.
CASSLGAGGRSGNTIYF
TGCGCCAGCAGCTTGGGGGCAGGGGGAAGGTCTGGAAACACCATATATTTT
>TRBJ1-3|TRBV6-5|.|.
CASSYSGATGNTIYF
TGTGCCAGCAGTTACTCGGGGGCTACTGGAAACACCATATATTTT
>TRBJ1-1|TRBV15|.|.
CATSRDLVLNTEAFF
TGTGCCACCAGCAGAGATTTGGTTTTGAACACTGAAGCTTTCTTT
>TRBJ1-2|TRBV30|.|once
CAWSVIQGSYGYTF
TGTGCCTGGAGTGTAATACAGGGTAGCTATGGCTACACCTTC
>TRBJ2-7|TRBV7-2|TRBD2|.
CASSSLAGVGYEQYF
TGTGCCAGCAGCTCTCTAGCGGGAGTTGGCTACGAGCAGTACTTC
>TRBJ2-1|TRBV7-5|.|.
CVRSLETLASYNEQFF
TGTGTCAGAAGCTTAGAAACCCTAGCGAGCTACAATGAGCAGTTCTTC
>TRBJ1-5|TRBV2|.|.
CASDYSSGAQPQHF
TGTGCCAGCGATTATTCCAGCGGGGCGCAGCCCCAGCATTTT
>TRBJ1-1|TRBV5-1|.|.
CASSLGRDARAFF
TGCGCCAGCAGCTTGGGACGAGATGCTAGAGCTTTCTTT
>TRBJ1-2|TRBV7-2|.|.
CASSLGLRSAGYGYTF
TGTGCCAGCAGCTTAGGCCTCAGGTCGGCTGGCTATGGCTACACCTTC
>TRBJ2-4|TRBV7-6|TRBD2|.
CASSSGLAGYGIQYF
TGTGCCAGCAGCTCGGGACTAGCGGGATATGGCATTCAGTACTTC
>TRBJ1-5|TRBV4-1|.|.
CASSQDDQPQHF
TGCGCCAGCAGCCAAGACGATCAGCCCCAGCATTTT